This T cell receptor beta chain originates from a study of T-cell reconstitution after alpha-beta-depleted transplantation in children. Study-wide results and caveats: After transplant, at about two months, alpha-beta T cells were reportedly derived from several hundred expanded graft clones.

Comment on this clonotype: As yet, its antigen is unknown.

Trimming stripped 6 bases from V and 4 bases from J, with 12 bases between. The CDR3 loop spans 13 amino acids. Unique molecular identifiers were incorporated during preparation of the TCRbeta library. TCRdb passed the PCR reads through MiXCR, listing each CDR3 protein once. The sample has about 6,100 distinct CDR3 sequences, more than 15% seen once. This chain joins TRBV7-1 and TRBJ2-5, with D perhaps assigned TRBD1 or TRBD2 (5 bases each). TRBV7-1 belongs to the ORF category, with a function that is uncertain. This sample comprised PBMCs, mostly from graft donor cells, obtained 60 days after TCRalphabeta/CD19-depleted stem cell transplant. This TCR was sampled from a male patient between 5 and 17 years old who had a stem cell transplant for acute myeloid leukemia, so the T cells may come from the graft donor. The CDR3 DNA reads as TGTGCCAGCAGGACAGCGGTGCGAGAGACCCAGTACTTC. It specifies CASRTAVRETQYF.